Below, 16 T cell receptor beta chains from the same sample are listed, as sequenced in a study of identical twins. TCRdb used MiXCR to reprocess the 5' RACE reads, holding one entry per CDR3 protein. The sample comprises about 720,000 distinct CDR3 sequences, 8.6% of which are singletons, and 0.75% to 1% rests with the top ten. These data were likewise used in another study, on yellow fever vaccine responses in identical twins.

Sample: PBMCs. Receptors originate from a woman under 30 in good health.

This chain connects TRBV20-1 to TRBJ1-1; TRBD1 aligns across 7 bases. The V segment lost 2 bases and the J segment 1 base; nucleotides outside the gene matches: 4. This CDR3 contains 14 residues. Germline CDR1 and CDR2: DFQATT and SNEGSKA (reference sequence). The CDR3 sequence: CSARSGQQNTEAFF. The CDR3 DNA reads TGCAGTGCTAGATCGGGACAGCAGAACACTGAAGCTTTCTTT.

This clonotype was detected a few times. The genes are TRBV14 and TRBJ2-1; D assignment may be TRBD1 or TRBD2 (5 bases each). From germline, CDR1 is SGHDN and CDR2 FVKESK. The V gene lost 3 bases and the J gene lost 7 bases, with 13 bases spanning the gap. The CDR3 is made up of 14 amino acids. The CDR3 here is CASSHQGRVNEQFF. The CDR3 nucleotides are TGTGCCAGCAGCCACCAGGGACGAGTGAATGAGCAGTTCTTC.

CDR3 bases: TGTGCCAGCACCCGAACGGCACTAGCGGGGTGGGGGTACAATGAGCAGTTCTTC. Amino acid sequence: CASTRTALAGWGYNEQFF. The gene calls are TRBV11-1 and TRBJ2-1; 10 bases line up with TRBD2. There are 18 residues in the CDR3. CDR1 and CDR2 (germline): SGHAT, FQDESV (reference sequence). Germline trimming cut 7 bases from V and 4 bases from J; bases unmatched to any gene: 16.

The V call is TRBV24-1, the J call TRBJ2-7; D is possibly TRBD1 (6 bases). The germline CDR1 and CDR2 sequences are KGHDR and SFDVKD. Deletions cut 4 bases from V and 3 bases from J, with 12 bases between. CDR3 size: 14 residues. CDR3 protein: CATSDPDRSYEQYF. CDR3 DNA: TGTGCCACCAGTGACCCCGACAGGAGCTACGAGCAGTACTTC.

J is TRBJ2-7 and V is TRBV5-5, with D perhaps TRBD1 (5 bases). CDR1 is SGHKS, CDR2 YYEKEE, per germline (reference sequence). This CDR3 comprises 13 residues. The ends were cut back, 4 bases at V and 4 bases at J, with 12 bases in the middle. CDR3 loop: CASSPPQGYEQYF. As DNA, the CDR3 is TGTGCCAGCAGCCCTCCGCAGGGTTACGAGCAGTACTTC.

This clonotype was counted between two and nine times. This rearrangement joins TRBV28 to TRBJ2-2; possibly TRBD2 for D (5 bases). Trimming took 7 bases from V and 3 from J, leaving 18 bases between them. CDR3 length: 16 residues. Germline V CDR1 and CDR2: MDHEN, SYDVKM. Here the CDR3 DNA reads TGTGCCAGCATCCCGACGGGATCGGCGCACACCGGGGAGCTGTTTTTT. It yields the protein CASIPTGSAHTGELFF.

This clonotype showed up many times. The V gene is TRBV5-1, the J gene TRBJ1-1; no reliable D call. Deletions cut 0 bases from V and 6 bases from J, with 9 bases between. From germline, CDR1 is SGHRS and CDR2 YFSETQ. The length of the CDR3 is 13 residues. The CDR3 is CASSLVSIAEAFF. DNA for the CDR3: TGCGCCAGCAGCTTGGTGTCAATCGCTGAAGCTTTCTTT.

This sequence joins TRBV9 and TRBJ2-1; 11 positions match TRBD2. Trimming cost V 0 bases and J 9 bases; bases outside gene matches: 8. CDR3 length: 16 amino acids. The germline V gene has CDR1 SGDLS and CDR2 YYNGEE. CDR3 bases: TGTGCCAGCAGCGTAGGGGTCTTAGCGGGGGGGCTTGAGCAGTTCTTC. Its translation: CASSVGVLAGGLEQFF.

The chain combines TRBV11-2 with TRBJ2-4; no clear D. CDR1 SGHAT and CDR2 FQNNGV come from the germline V gene. This CDR3 region has 19 residues. With 5 bases removed from V and 1 base from J, the gap between germline ends came to 24 bases. CDR3 sequence: CASSMKAPNVVIAKNIQYF. The CDR3 region has the DNA TGTGCCAGCAGCATGAAGGCACCAAACGTCGTCATTGCCAAAAACATTCAGTACTTC.

J is TRBJ2-6 and V is TRBV7-2; the match to TRBD1 covers 11 bases. CDR3 length: 16 residues. V lost 6 bases, J lost 2 bases, and 3 bases stayed unmatched. Per the germline V gene, CDR1 is SGHTA and CDR2 is FQGNSA. CDR3 sequence: CASRGTGGPGANVLTF. The CDR3 DNA sequence: TGTGCCAGCAGGGGGACAGGGGGACCTGGGGCCAACGTCCTGACTTTC.

V is TRBV4-3 and J is TRBJ2-2; D remains ambiguous. V lost 1 base to trimming and J lost 6 bases, with 9 bases between them. This CDR3 region has 14 residues. Germline V gene data show CDR1 as LGHNA and CDR2 as YSLEER. As DNA, the CDR3 is TGCGCCAGCAGCCAAGTCAGTGCGGCCGGGGAGCTGTTTTTT. Residues: CASSQVSAAGELFF.

This clonotype was seen at least ten times. The chain employs TRBV7-9 and TRBJ1-4, with no clear D. In germline, CDR1 is SEHNR, CDR2 FQNEAQ (reference sequence). V was shortened by 4 bases and J by 5 bases, with 17 bases between the two germline ends. The CDR3 sequence is 16 residues long. In DNA, the CDR3 is TGTGCCAGCAGCTACCGAAGGGAGCGGAGAAATGAAAAACTGTTTTTT. Translation: CASSYRRERRNEKLFF.

The chain has TRBV12-3 or TRBV12-4 and TRBJ2-7, with 9 positions matching TRBD1. CDR3 length: 15 residues. Trimming removed 4 bases from V and 4 bases from J; junction bases left unmatched: 8. The CDR3 protein is CASSSTGTGRYEQYF. The CDR3 nucleotides read TGTGCCAGCAGTTCCACCGGGACAGGGAGGTACGAGCAGTACTTC.

V usage is TRBV28 and J usage is TRBJ2-3; D gene unclear. V was cut by 2 bases and J by 1 base, with 10 bases left in between. The CDR3 is made up of 15 amino acids. Germline V gene lookup returns CDR1 MDHEN and CDR2 SYDVKM. The CDR3 here is CASSLIWGGTDTQYF. In DNA form, the CDR3 reads TGTGCCAGCAGTTTAATTTGGGGTGGCACAGATACGCAGTATTTT.

In this sample, this clonotype turned up many times. The chain joins TRBV13 to TRBJ2-3; 9 nucleotides line up with TRBD1. This CDR3 comprises 17 residues. CDR1 PRHDT and CDR2 FYEKMQ come from the germline V gene (reference sequence). The V gene end was trimmed by 5 bases and the J gene end by 6 bases; junction bases not matched to a gene: 15. Here the CDR3 DNA reads TGTGCCAGCAGCCAGTCACAGGGGGCGTTTGGATCGGATACGCAGTATTTT. The encoded protein is CASSQSQGAFGSDTQYF. The full variable domain, with the rest looked up from reference TRBV13 and TRBJ2-3, is AAGVIQSPRHLIKEKRETATLKCYPIPRHDTVYWYQQGPGQDPQFLISFYEKMQSDKGSIPDRFSAQQFSDYHSELNMSSLELGDSALYFCASSQSQGAFGSDTQYFGPGTRLTVL.

The chain recombines TRBV20-1 with TRBJ1-1, with D perhaps TRBD1 (5 bases). Trimming removed 6 bases at V and 4 bases at J, with 18 bases between. The germline CDR1 and CDR2 sequences are DFQATT and SNEGSKA (reference sequence). This CDR3 region has 14 residues. In nucleotides, the CDR3 is TGCAGTGCCTGTAATGTGGTAAGGGGCACTGAAGCTTTCTTT. Translated, it gives CSACNVVRGTEAFF.